This T cell receptor beta chain was captured in a study of Tregs in tolerant kidney transplant recipients. The method was immunoSEQ multiplex PCR; TCRdb's version includes in-frame clones alone and lacks a portion of them. The sample shows about 840 clones, more than 40% of them seen only once. The CDR3 is made up of 15 amino acids. Per the germline V gene, CDR1 is SGHVT and CDR2 is SQSDAQ. V was cut by 3 bases and J by 6 bases, with 17 bases left in between. In its sample, this clone was seen a few times. No antigen is known for it. This receptor was identified in a human patient who received a combined kidney and bone marrow transplant. The sample was Tregs from blood cultured with allogeneic cells, taken before the transplant. The rearrangement uses TRBV7-4 and TRBJ1-2; D remains unclear. CDR3 nucleotides: TGTGCCAGCAGCTTGATATCGAGGCGCCGAGATGGCTACACCTTC. Translated: CASSLISRRRDGYTF.